The entry below gives a single T cell receptor (beta chain) sequence along with its context. The sample originates from a study of sequential checkpoint blockade in melanoma. For the study at large: After both sequences, patients received maintenance nivolumab.

As to treatment: randomized to nivolumab then ipilimumab (arm A) or the reverse (arm B). Patients had received no earlier DNA-damaging chemotherapy. Live CD3+CD8+ CD19− CD56− cells were sorted from PBMCs. Some clones are missing from TCRdb's copy, which holds only in-frame ones; the method was immunoSEQ multiplex PCR. The data show under 20,000 clones, around four fifths seen once. The CDR3 is 18 residues long. V gave up 2 bases and J gave up 2 bases; unmatched junction bases: 12. CDR1 SGHDN and CDR2 FVKESK come from the germline V gene. The sequences come from CD8+ T cells sorted from blood (inferred from file names), collected from a patient given nivolumab and ipilimumab in sequence. The gene calls are TRBV14 and TRBJ1-2, with 9 bases identical to TRBD1. The sequence was obtained from a human donor with melanoma. CDR3 sequence: CASSQTGQGTAANYGYTF. For the CDR3, the DNA is TGTGCCAGCAGCCAAACGGGACAGGGTACCGCTGCGAACTATGGCTACACCTTC.